This TCR beta chain was recovered during a study of early T cells in non-severe SARS-CoV-2 infection. Study-wide context: Unsorted whole-blood RNA was sequenced in bulk, leaving chains unpaired. General study results and limits: VDJdb matches were skewed toward anti-spike CD8 T cell responses.

Trimming removed 3 bases from V and 3 bases from J, with 8 bases in between. The CDR3 length is 13 residues. Researchers attached unique molecular identifiers to individual cDNA molecules. TCRdb re-analysed the 5' RACE reads in MiXCR, keeping a single row per CDR3 protein. The sample has about 80,000 distinct CDR3 sequences, more than 5% seen once; the top ten hold about 7.5%. On this clonotype: Its matching antigen is unknown.

J is TRBJ1-2 and V is TRBV12-3 or TRBV12-4, with D hard to call. Input material: whole blood. The clonotype was recovered from an adult who was a healthcare worker with PCR-confirmed SARS-CoV-2 infection or an uninfected control (not recorded which). CDR3 protein: CASSFGTDYGYTF. DNA of the CDR3: TGTGCCAGCAGTTTCGGCACTGACTATGGCTACACCTTC.